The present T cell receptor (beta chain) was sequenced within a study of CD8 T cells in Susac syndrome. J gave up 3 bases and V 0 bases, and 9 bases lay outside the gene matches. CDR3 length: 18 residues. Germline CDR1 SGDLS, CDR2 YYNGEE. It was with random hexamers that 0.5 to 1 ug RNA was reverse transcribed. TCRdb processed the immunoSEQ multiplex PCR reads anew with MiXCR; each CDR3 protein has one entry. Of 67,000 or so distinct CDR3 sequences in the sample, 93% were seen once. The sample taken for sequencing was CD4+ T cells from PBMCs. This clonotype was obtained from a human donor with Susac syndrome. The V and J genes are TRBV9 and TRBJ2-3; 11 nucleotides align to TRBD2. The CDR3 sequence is CASSVEVLAGGGTDTQYF. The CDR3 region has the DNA TGTGCCAGCAGCGTAGAGGTCCTAGCGGGGGGAGGGACAGATACGCAGTATTTT.